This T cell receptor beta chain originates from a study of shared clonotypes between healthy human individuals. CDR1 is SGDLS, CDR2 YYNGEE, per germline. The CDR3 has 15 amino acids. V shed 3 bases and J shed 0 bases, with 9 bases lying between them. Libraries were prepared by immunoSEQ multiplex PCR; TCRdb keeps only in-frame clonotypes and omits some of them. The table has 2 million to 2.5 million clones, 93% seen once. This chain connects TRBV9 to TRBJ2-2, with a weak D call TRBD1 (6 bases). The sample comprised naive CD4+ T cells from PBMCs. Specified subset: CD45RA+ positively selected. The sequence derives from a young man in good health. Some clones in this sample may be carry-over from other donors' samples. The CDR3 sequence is CASSAGQTNTGELFF. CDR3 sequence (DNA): TGTGCCAGCAGCGCTGGACAGACGAACACCGGGGAGCTGTTTTTT.